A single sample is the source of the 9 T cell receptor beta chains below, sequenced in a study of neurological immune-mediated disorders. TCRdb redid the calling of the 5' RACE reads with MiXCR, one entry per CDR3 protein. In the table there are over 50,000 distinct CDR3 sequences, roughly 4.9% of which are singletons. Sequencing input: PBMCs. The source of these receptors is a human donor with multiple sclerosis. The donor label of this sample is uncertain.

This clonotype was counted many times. The CDR3 DNA reads as TGTGCCACCAGCAGACTCTCCGGGACAAAGGCTTACGAGCAGTACTTC. Translating it yields CATSRLSGTKAYEQYF. The chain joins TRBV15 to TRBJ2-7; possibly TRBD1 for D (6 bases). Looked up from germline, CDR1 is LNHNV and CDR2 is YYDKDF (reference sequence). The length of the CDR3 is 16 residues. Trimming removed 2 bases at V and 4 bases at J, with 18 bases between.

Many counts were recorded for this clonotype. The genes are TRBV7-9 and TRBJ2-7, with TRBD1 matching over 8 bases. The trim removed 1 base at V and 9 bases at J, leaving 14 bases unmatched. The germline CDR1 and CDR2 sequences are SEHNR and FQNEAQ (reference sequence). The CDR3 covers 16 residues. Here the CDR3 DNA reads TGTGCCAGCAGCTTAGGGCCGACAGGGGTTGAATCTGTGCAGTACTTC. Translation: CASSLGPTGVESVQYF.

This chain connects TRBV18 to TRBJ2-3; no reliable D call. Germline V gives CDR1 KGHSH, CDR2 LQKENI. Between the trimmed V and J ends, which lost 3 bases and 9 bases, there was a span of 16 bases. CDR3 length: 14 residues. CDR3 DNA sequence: TGTGCCAGCTCACCCTCACGACCGTTCAAAACGCAGTATTTT. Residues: CASSPSRPFKTQYF. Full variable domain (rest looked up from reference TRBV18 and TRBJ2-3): NAGVMQNPRHLVRRRGQEARLRCSPMKGHSHVYWYRQLPEEGLKFMVYLQKENIIDESGMPKERFSAEFPKEGPSILRIQQVVRGDSAAYFCASSPSRPFKTQYFGPGTRLTVL.

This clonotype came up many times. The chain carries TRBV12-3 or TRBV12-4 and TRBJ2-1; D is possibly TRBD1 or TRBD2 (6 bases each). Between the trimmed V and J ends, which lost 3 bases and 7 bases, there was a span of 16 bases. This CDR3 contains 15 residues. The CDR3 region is CASSFAARGENEQFF. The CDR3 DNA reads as TGTGCCAGCAGTTTCGCGGCGAGGGGGGAAAATGAGCAGTTCTTC.

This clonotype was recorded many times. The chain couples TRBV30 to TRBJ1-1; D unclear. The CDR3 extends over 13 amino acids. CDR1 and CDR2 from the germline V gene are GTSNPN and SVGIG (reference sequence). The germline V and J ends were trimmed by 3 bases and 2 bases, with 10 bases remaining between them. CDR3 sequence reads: CAWRISGNTEAFF. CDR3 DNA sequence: TGTGCCTGGAGGATTTCGGGAAACACTGAAGCTTTCTTT. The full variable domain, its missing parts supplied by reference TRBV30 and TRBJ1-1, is SQTIHQWPATLVQPVGSPLSLECTVEGTSNPNLYWYRQAAGRGLQLLFYSVGIGQISSEVPQNLSASRPQDRQFILSSKKLLLSDSGFYLCAWRISGNTEAFFGQGTRLTVV.

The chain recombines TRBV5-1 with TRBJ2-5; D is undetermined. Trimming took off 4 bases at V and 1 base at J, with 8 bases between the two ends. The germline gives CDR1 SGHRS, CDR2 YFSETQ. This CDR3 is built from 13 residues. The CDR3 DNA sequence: TGCGCCAGCAGCGATGACTCCCAAGAGACCCAGTACTTC. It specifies CASSDDSQETQYF.

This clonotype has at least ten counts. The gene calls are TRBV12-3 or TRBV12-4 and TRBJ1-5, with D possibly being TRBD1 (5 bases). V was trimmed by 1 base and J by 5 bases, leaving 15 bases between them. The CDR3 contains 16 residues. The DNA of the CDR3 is TGTGCCAGCAGTTTAGGTGGGGGAAGACGAGATCAGCCCCAGCATTTT. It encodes CASSLGGGRRDQPQHF.

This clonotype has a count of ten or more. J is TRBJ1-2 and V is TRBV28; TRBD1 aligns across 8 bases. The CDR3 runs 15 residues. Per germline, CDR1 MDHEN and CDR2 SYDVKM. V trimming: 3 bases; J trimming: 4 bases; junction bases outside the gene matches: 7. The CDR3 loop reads CASSLTGAGGYGYTF. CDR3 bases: TGTGCCAGCAGTTTGACAGGGGCTGGAGGCTATGGCTACACCTTC.

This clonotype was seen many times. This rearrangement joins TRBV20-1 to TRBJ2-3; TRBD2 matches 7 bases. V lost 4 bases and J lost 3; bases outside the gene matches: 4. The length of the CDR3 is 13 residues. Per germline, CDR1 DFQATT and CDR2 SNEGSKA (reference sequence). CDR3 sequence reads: CSAIAGETDTQYF. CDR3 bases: TGCAGTGCTATTGCGGGGGAGACAGATACGCAGTATTTT.